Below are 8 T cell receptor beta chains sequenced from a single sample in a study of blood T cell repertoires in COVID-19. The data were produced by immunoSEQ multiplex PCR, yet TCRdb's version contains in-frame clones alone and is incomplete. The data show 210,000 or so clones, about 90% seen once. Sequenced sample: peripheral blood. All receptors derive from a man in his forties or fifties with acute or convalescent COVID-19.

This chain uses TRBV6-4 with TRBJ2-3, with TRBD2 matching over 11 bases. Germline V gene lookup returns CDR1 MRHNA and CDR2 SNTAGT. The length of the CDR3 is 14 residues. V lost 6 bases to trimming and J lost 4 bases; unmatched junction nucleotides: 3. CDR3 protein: CASRATSGADTQYF. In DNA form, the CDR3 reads TGTGCCAGCAGGGCGACTAGCGGGGCAGATACGCAGTATTTT.

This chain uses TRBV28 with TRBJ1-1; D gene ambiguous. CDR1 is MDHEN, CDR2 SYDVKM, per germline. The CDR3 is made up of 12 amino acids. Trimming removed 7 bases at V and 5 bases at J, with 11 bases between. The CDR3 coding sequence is TGTGCCAGCACCCCGAGGAGAACTGAAGCTTTCTTT. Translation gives CASTPRRTEAFF. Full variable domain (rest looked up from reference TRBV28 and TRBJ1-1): DVKVTQSSRYLVKRTGEKVFLECVQDMDHENMFWYRQDPGLGLRLIYFSYDVKMKEKGDIPEGYSVSREKKERFSLILESASTNQTSMYLCASTPRRTEAFFGQGTRLTVV.

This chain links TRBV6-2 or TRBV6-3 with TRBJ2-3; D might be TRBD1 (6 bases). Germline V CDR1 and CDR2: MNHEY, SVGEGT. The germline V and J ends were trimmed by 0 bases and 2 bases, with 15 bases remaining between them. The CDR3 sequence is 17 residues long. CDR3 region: CASSYSSRDTVTDTQYF. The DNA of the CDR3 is TGTGCCAGCAGTTACTCGAGTCGGGACACCGTCACAGATACGCAGTATTTT.

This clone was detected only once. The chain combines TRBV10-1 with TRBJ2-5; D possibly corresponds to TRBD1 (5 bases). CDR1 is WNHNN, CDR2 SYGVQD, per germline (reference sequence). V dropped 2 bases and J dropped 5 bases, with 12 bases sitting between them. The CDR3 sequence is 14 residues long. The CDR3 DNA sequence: TGCGCCAGCAGTGAGAGGGGAAACCGGGAGACCCAGTACTTC. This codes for CASSERGNRETQYF.

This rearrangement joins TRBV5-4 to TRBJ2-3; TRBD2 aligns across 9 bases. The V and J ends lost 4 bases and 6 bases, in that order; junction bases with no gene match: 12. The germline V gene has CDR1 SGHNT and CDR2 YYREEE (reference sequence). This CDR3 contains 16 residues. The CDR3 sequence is CASSQKSGGLSDTQYF. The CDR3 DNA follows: TGTGCCAGCAGCCAGAAAAGCGGGGGGCTCTCGGATACGCAGTATTTT.

CDR3 residues: CASSLDLKDRGDEQYV. As DNA, the CDR3 is TGTGCCAGCAGCTTAGACCTCAAGGACAGGGGGGATGAGCAGTACGTC. This chain joins TRBV7-3 and TRBJ2-7; 10 bases line up with TRBD1. CDR3 length equals 16 residues. After removal of 2 bases from V and 7 bases from J, the junction contained 11 bases not matched to a gene. CDR1 and CDR2 (germline): SGHTA, FQGTGA.

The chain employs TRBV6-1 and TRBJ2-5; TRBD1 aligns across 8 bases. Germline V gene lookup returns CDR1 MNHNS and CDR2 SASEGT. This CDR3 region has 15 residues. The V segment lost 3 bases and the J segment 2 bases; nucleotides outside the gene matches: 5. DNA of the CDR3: TGTGCCAGCAGTGACAGGGGGCCTACTCAAGAGACCCAGTACTTC. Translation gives CASSDRGPTQETQYF.

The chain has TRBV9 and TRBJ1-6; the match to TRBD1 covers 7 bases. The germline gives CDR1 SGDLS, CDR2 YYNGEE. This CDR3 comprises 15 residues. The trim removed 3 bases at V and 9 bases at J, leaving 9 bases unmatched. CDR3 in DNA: TGTGCCAGCAGCGAGACGGGACAGAGCAGTTCACCCCTCCACTTT. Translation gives CASSETGQSSSPLHF.